This T cell receptor (beta chain) was sequenced in a study of control samples from healthy donors and cancer patients. Sequenced by immunoSEQ multiplex PCR; TCRdb stores in-frame clones only, minus some. The sample lists 120,000 to 150,000 clones, approximately 91% occurring once. V gave up 6 bases and J gave up 3 bases, with 15 bases separating them. In germline, CDR1 is SGHRS, CDR2 YFSETQ. This CDR3 region has 14 residues. Material: blood. This sequence originates from a woman in her 30s in good health. V usage is TRBV5-1 and J usage is TRBJ1-2; D is unresolved. CDR3 residues: CASTRSGEDYGYTF. The CDR3 coding sequence is TGCGCCAGCACCCGATCCGGGGAGGACTATGGCTACACCTTC.